A selection of T cell receptor beta chains follows, all from one sample in a study of T cells after yellow fever vaccination. MiXCR was run by TCRdb on the 5' RACE reads, yielding one entry per CDR3 protein. The table includes about 96,000 distinct CDR3 sequences, roughly 8.2% detected once. Specimen: CD8+ T cells not binding an NS4B(214-222) dextramer, sorted from PBMCs, collected approximately 16 days after the first yellow fever vaccination. These receptors came from a man aged 18 to 35 who received the YFV17D yellow fever vaccine. The CDR3 runs from the conserved cysteine through the conserved F or W. The D gene is left open where the match is weak. Clone size appears in some rows only: once, few, many, or a class for an expanded clone.

>TRBJ2-5|few|TRBV12-3/TRBV12-4|-
CASSFLPRQGVQETQYF
TGTGCCAGCAGTTTCCTCCCCCGCCAGGGCGTCCAAGAGACCCAGTACTTC
>TRBJ2-1|few|TRBV3-1|-
CASSPWRGPNNEQFF
TGTGCCAGCAGCCCGTGGCGGGGCCCGAACAATGAGCAGTTCTTC
>TRBJ2-2|few|TRBV20-1|TRBD2
CSAVGTSGGAGELFF
TGCAGTGCCGTAGGAACTAGCGGGGGCGCCGGGGAGCTGTTTTTT
>TRBJ1-5|-|TRBV7-9|TRBD1
CASSHGQGWHF
TGTGCCAGCAGCCACGGACAGGGCTGGCATTTT
>TRBJ2-5|-|TRBV29-1|-
CSVLGETQYF
TGCAGCGTTCTTGGTGAGACCCAGTACTTC
>TRBJ1-3|-|TRBV7-9|-
CASSFYSGNTIYF
TGTGCCAGCAGCTTCTACTCTGGGAACACCATATATTTT
>TRBJ2-1|few|TRBV13|-
CASSLRIRDLYNEQFF
TGTGCCAGCAGCTTAAGGATCCGGGATCTATACAATGAGCAGTTCTTC
>TRBJ2-7|-|TRBV20-1|TRBD2
CSARDLASGVLYEQYF
TGCAGTGCTAGAGATCTGGCTAGCGGGGTGTTGTACGAGCAGTACTTC
>TRBJ1-2|many|TRBV20-1|-
CSAPDSHYGYTF
TGCAGTGCACCAGACAGCCACTATGGCTACACCTTC
>TRBJ2-5|few|TRBV29-1|TRBD2
CSVELAGGLAETQYF
TGCAGCGTTGAACTAGCGGGGGGTTTGGCGGAGACCCAGTACTTC
>TRBJ2-7|few|TRBV19|TRBD1
CASNPGTGSYEQYF
TGTGCCAGTAATCCCGGGACAGGCTCCTACGAGCAGTACTTC
>TRBJ2-3|few|TRBV5-1|-
CASSLAGPNQLTDTQYF
TGCGCCAGCAGCTTGGCAGGTCCCAACCAACTCACAGATACGCAGTATTTT
>TRBJ1-2|-|TRBV7-9|TRBD1
CASSSADRAFGGYTF
TGTGCCAGCAGCTCAGCGGACAGGGCTTTCGGGGGCTACACCTTC
>TRBJ1-5|few|TRBV10-2|-
CASSESASMGNQPQHF
TGCGCCAGCAGTGAGTCAGCTTCCATGGGCAATCAGCCCCAGCATTTT
>TRBJ2-7|few|TRBV29-1|TRBD1
CSVVTGTGGPSYEQYF
TGCAGCGTTGTTACCGGGACAGGGGGACCCTCCTACGAGCAGTACTTC
>TRBJ2-7|few|TRBV6-2/TRBV6-3|-
CASRTLTRGREQYF
TGTGCCAGCCGCACCCTGACGCGGGGAAGGGAGCAGTACTTC
>TRBJ2-3|-|TRBV20-1|TRBD1
CSARIGTGTDTQYF
TGCAGTGCTAGAATCGGGACAGGAACAGATACGCAGTATTTT
>TRBJ2-3|few|TRBV7-9|-
CASSLTGTYTTDTQYF
TGTGCCAGCAGCTTAACCGGGACATACACCACAGATACGCAGTATTTT
>TRBJ1-3|many|TRBV5-1|-
CASSSGPNLSGNTIYF
TGCGCCAGCAGCTCGGGACCTAATCTCTCTGGAAACACCATATATTTT
>TRBJ2-1|-|TRBV6-2/TRBV6-3|TRBD2
CASSLLRIAGVGEQFF
TGTGCCAGCAGTTTACTCCGGATAGCGGGGGTAGGGGAGCAGTTCTTC
>TRBJ2-5|-|TRBV12-3/TRBV12-4|TRBD1
CASRGTHRGLQETQYF
TGTGCCAGCAGGGGAACCCACAGGGGATTGCAAGAGACCCAGTACTTC
>TRBJ2-2|few|TRBV2|-
CASSGTLFANTGELFF
TGTGCCAGCAGTGGGACACTATTCGCGAACACCGGGGAGCTGTTTTTT
>TRBJ1-6|-|TRBV7-2|-
CASSLNGGPYNSPLHF
TGTGCCAGCAGCTTAAATGGTGGACCCTATAATTCACCCCTCCACTTT
>TRBJ2-7|few|TRBV6-5|TRBD1
CASSYSRDRSSYEQYF
TGTGCCAGCAGTTACTCGAGGGACAGGAGCTCCTACGAGCAGTACTTC
>TRBJ1-2|-|TRBV7-2|-
CASRSGGVLNYGYTF
TGTGCCAGCAGATCGGGTGGGGTGTTGAACTATGGCTACACCTTC
>TRBJ2-1|-|TRBV4-1|-
CASSQLESPPYNEQFF
TGCGCCAGCAGCCAACTAGAGAGCCCCCCCTACAATGAGCAGTTCTTC
>TRBJ2-2|-|TRBV4-3|-
CASSQYNTGELFF
TGCGCCAGCAGCCAATATAACACCGGGGAGCTGTTTTTT
>TRBJ1-2|few|TRBV12-3/TRBV12-4|TRBD1
CASALGEGGVNGYTF
TGTGCCAGCGCTTTGGGAGAAGGGGGCGTGAATGGCTACACCTTC
>TRBJ1-1|few|TRBV11-2|-
CASSLIDSYTEAFF
TGTGCCAGCAGCTTAATCGACAGCTACACTGAAGCTTTCTTT
>TRBJ2-5|many|TRBV6-1|TRBD2
CASHGLAPETQYF
TGTGCCAGCCATGGACTAGCTCCAGAGACCCAGTACTTC
>TRBJ2-3|-|TRBV5-1|-
CASSTRQVTVNTDTQYF
TGCGCCAGCAGCACCCGACAGGTGACGGTAAACACAGATACGCAGTATTTT
>TRBJ2-2|-|TRBV2|TRBD2
CASSKIPGLMNTGELFF
TGTGCCAGCAGCAAAATACCGGGACTAATGAACACCGGGGAGCTGTTTTTT